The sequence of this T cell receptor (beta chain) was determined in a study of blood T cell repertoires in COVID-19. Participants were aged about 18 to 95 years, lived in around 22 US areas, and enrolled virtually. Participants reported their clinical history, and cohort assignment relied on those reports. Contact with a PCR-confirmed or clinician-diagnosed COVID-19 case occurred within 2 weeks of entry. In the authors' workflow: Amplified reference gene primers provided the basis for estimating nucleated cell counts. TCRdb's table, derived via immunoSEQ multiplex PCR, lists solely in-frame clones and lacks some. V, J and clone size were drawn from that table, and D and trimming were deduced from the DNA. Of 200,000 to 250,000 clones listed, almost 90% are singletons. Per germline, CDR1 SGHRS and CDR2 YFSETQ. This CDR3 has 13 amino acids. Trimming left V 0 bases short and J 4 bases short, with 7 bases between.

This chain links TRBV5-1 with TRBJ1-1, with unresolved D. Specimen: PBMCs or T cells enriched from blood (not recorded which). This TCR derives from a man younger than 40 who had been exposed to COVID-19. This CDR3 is CASSLVAGTEAFF. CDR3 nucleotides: TGCGCCAGCAGCTTGGTTGCCGGCACTGAAGCTTTCTTT.